This note documents a single TCR beta chain sequence. What it recognizes is unknown. This record comes from a study of CD8 T cells in ankylosing spondylitis. The CDR3 is 16 amino acids. Germline CDR1 MGHRA, CDR2 YSYEKL. Deletions cut 2 bases from V and 3 bases from J, with 16 bases between. Researchers built TCR beta libraries using quantitative 5'-RACE with molecular barcodes. TCRdb itself ran the 5' RACE reads through MiXCR, one entry per CDR3 protein. The sample includes 200,000 to 250,000 distinct CDR3 sequences, about 18% of them seen just once. Study-wide results and caveats: Matched ankylosing spondylitis synovial fluid reportedly contained a significantly enriched population of disease-linked clones. A motif in TCR beta, a set of eight highly homologous variants, appeared characteristic of ankylosing spondylitis blood.

This receptor was identified in a male donor with ankylosing spondylitis. The chain joins TRBV4-1 to TRBJ1-2; D remains unclear. Source material: blood, either unsorted or a sorted T cell fraction (not recorded which). Here the CDR3 DNA reads TGCGCCAGCAGCCAAAAAGGGTTGGTACCTTACTATGGCTACACCTTC. Its translation: CASSQKGLVPYYGYTF.